The clone carrying this TCR beta chain was seen only a few times. As yet, its antigen is unknown. The sample comes from a study of response to subunit inactivated influenza vaccine. General study points: Every seasonal influenza vaccination brings in few new T cells, the authors suggested.

TCRdb reprocessed the RT-PCR reads with MiXCR, giving one entry per CDR3 protein. In the table there are roughly 500,000 distinct CDR3 sequences, more than 15% of which are singletons. Germline lookup yields CDR1 SGHRS and CDR2 YFSETQ. CDR3 size: 14 residues. The ends were cut back, 1 base at V and 8 bases at J, with 12 bases in the middle. The receptor's source is a man between 50 and 70 years old who received an inactivated influenza vaccine. This sequence joins TRBV5-1 and TRBJ2-2; no reliable D call. Source: CD4+ T cells sorted from PBMCs, taken less than 30 months after vaccination. CDR3 in DNA: TGCGCCAGCAGCTTGCGCCTAAGCCTGGGGGAGCTGTTTTTT. This sequence encodes CASSLRLSLGELFF.